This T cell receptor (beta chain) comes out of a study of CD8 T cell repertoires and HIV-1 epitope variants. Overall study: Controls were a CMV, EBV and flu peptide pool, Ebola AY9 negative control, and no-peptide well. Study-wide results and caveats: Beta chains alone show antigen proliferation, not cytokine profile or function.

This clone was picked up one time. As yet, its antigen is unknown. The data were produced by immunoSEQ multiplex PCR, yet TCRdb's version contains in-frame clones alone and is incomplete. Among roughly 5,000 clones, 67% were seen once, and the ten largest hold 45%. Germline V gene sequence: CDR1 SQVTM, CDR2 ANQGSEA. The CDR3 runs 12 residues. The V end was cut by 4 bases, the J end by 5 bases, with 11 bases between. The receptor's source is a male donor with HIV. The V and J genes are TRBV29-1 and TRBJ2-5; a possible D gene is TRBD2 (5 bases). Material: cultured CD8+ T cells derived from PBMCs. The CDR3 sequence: CSVAIGGETQYF. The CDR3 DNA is TGCAGCGTTGCCATTGGCGGGGAGACCCAGTACTTC.